What follows describes a single T cell receptor (beta chain). This sample is drawn from a study of shared clonotypes between healthy human individuals. About the study: Plates per donor: three CD4 naive, three CD4 memory, two CD8 naive, one CD8 memory.

CDR1 is SGHRS, CDR2 YFSETQ, per germline. This CDR3 has 15 residues. V was clipped by 1 base and J by 2 bases, with 13 bases between them. Produced via immunoSEQ multiplex PCR; TCRdb's table is partial and in-frame only. This sample has 2 million to 2.5 million clones, with approximately 96% found just once. This sequence originates from a man younger than 35 in good health. Sequenced input: naive CD4+ T cells sorted from blood. Subset of the sample: CD45RA+ positively selected. V usage is TRBV5-1 and J usage is TRBJ2-7, with no clear D. Written as DNA, the CDR3 is TGCGCCAGCAGCTTGTTAGCCGTGAAAACCTACGAGCAGTACTTC. It encodes CASSLLAVKTYEQYF.